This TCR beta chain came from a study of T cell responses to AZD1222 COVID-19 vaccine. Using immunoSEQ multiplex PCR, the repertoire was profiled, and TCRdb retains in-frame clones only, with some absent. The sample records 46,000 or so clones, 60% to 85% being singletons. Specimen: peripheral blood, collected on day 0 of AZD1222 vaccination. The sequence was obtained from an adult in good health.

The CDR3, as DNA: TGTGCCGGAGGGGGGGAGGACTATGGCTACACCTTC. It is translated as CAGGGEDYGYTF. The chain uses TRBV7-9 and TRBJ1-2, with TRBD1 as a possible D gene (6 bases). The CDR3 consists of 12 residues. Germline CDR1 and CDR2: SEHNR and FQNEAQ (reference sequence). V gave up 11 bases and J gave up 3 bases, with 13 bases separating them.